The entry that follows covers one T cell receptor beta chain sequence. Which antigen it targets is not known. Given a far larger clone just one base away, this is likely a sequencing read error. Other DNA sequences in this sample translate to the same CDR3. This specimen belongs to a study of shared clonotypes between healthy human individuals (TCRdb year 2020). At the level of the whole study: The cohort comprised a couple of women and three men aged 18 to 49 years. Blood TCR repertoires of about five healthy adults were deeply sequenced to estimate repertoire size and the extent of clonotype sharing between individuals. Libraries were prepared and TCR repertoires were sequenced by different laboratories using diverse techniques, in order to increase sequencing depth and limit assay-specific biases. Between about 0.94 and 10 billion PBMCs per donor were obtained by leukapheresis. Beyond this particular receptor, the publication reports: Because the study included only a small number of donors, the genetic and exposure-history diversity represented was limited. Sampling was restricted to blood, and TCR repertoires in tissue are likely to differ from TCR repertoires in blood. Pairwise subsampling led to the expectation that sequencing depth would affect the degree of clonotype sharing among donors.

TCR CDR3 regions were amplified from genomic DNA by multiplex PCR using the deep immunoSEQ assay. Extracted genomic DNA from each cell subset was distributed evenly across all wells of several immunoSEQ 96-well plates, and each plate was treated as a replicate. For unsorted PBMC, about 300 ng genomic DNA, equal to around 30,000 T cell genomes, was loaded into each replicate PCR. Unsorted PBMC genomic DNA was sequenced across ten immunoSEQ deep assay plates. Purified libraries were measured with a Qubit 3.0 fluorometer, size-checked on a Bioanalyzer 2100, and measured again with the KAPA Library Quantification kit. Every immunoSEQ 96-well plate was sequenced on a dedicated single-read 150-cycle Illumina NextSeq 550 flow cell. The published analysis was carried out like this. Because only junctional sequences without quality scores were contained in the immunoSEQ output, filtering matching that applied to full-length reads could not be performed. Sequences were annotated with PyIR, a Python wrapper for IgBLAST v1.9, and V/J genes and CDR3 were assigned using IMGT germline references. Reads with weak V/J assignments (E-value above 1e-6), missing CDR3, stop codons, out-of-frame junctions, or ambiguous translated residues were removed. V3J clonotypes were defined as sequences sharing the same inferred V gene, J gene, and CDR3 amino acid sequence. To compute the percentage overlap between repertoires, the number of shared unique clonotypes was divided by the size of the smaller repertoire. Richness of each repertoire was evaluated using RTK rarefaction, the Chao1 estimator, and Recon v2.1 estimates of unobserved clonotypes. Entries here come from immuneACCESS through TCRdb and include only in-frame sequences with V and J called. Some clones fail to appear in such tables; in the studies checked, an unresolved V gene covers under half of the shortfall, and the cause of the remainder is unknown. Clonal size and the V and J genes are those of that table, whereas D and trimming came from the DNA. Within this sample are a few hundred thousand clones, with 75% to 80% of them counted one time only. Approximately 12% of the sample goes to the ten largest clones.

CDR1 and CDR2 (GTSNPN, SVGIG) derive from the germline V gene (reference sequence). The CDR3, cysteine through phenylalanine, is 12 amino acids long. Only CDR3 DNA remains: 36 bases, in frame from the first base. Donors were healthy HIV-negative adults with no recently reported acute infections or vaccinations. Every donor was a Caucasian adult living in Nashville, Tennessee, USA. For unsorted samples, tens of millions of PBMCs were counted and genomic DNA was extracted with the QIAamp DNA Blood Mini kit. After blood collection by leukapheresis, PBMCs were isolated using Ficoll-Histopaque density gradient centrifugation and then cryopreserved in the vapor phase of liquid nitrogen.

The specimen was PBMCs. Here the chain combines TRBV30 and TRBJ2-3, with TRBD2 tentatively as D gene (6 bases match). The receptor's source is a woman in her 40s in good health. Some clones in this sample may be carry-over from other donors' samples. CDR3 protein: CAWSTSTDTQYF. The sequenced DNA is TGTGCCTGGAGTACTAGCACAGACACGCAGTATTTT.